This TCR beta chain was obtained from a study of blood T cell repertoires in COVID-19. Some clones are missing from TCRdb's copy, which holds only in-frame ones; the method was immunoSEQ multiplex PCR. The table shows 310,000 or so clones, with roughly 86% occurring only once. Germline V lookup: CDR1 SGHTA, CDR2 FQGNSA. V was clipped by 1 base and J by 4 bases; unmatched bases: 13. CDR3 length: 19 residues. The sequence was obtained from a man aged 25 to 45 with COVID-19, enrolled during active disease. The sequenced sample consisted of peripheral blood. The rearrangement joins TRBV7-2 to TRBJ1-6; TRBD1 matches at 7 bases. The CDR3 nucleotides read TGTGCCAGCAGCTTAGTTACTGGGAAGGGACAGACTTATAATTCACCCCTCCACTTT. It is translated as CASSLVTGKGQTYNSPLHF. Full variable domain (outside the CDR3, taken from reference TRBV7-2 and TRBJ1-6): GAGVSQSPSNKVTEKGKDVELRCDPISGHTALYWYRQSLGQGLEFLIYFQGNSAPDKSGLPSDRFSAERTGGSVSTLTIQRTQQEDSAVYLCASSLVTGKGQTYNSPLHFGNGTRLTVT.